This TCR beta chain was found in a study of a mutant IDH1 vaccine in newly diagnosed glioma. For the study at large: Vaccine dosing followed radiotherapy by 4-6 weeks, or accompanied temozolomide cycles. Patients were pretreated with radiotherapy, temozolomide, or both, mostly both. Week 47 marked visit V13, whereas week 35 marked visit V12.

The junction had 7 bases not matched to a gene; V was cut back by 6 bases and J by 5 bases. Germline CDR1 is WSHSY and CDR2 is SAAADI. The length of the CDR3 is 16 residues. Specified time point: week 35, safety follow-up. Mutant IDH1 20-mer peptide, at 300 ug, made up each vaccine dose, with topical imiquimod. Only in-frame clones appear in the TCRdb table, and some are missing; sequencing was by immunoSEQ multiplex PCR. The sample lists about 46,000 clones, 80% to 95% occurring once. To note about this clone: Its matching antigen is unknown.

This clonotype was sampled from a man between 45 and 60 years old with glioma. The sample in question was PBMCs, obtained from a glioma patient whose treatment included an IDH1 peptide vaccine. This chain links TRBV10-2 with TRBJ2-1; 13 nucleotides line up with TRBD2. CDR3 protein: CASSGLAGEGNNEQFF. The CDR3 coding sequence is TGCGCCAGCAGCGGACTAGCGGGAGAAGGGAACAATGAGCAGTTCTTC.